This TCR beta chain was identified during a study of T cell responses to AZD1222 COVID-19 vaccine. Looking at the study overall: Analyses pooled second doses at about 4 or about 12 weeks. General observations from the study: No repertoire was sampled before or during the peak T cell response, only after it. Close to half of spike-specific TCRs reportedly recognize unmutated variant regions. Mostly white British, mostly female donors; authors suggested clonal diversity may be underestimated.

V lost 3 bases and J lost 5, with 8 bases in between. Germline CDR1 is KGHSH and CDR2 is LQKENI. The CDR3 consists of 13 residues. Of note for this clone: What it binds is unknown.

Libraries were prepared by immunoSEQ multiplex PCR; TCRdb keeps only in-frame clonotypes and omits some of them. The sample has around 140,000 clones; roughly nine tenths are singletons. Sequenced here: peripheral blood, sampled on day 0 of AZD1222 vaccination. The V and J genes are TRBV18 and TRBJ2-1; D gene ambiguous. This clonotype was sampled from an adult in good health. CDR3 DNA sequence: TGTGCCAGCTCACCGCCGCTACACAATGAGCAGTTCTTC. Residues: CASSPPLHNEQFF. Full variable domain (missing parts from reference TRBV18 and TRBJ2-1): NAGVMQNPRHLVRRRGQEARLRCSPMKGHSHVYWYRQLPEEGLKFMVYLQKENIIDESGMPKERFSAEFPKEGPSILRIQQVVRGDSAAYFCASSPPLHNEQFFGPGTRLTVL.